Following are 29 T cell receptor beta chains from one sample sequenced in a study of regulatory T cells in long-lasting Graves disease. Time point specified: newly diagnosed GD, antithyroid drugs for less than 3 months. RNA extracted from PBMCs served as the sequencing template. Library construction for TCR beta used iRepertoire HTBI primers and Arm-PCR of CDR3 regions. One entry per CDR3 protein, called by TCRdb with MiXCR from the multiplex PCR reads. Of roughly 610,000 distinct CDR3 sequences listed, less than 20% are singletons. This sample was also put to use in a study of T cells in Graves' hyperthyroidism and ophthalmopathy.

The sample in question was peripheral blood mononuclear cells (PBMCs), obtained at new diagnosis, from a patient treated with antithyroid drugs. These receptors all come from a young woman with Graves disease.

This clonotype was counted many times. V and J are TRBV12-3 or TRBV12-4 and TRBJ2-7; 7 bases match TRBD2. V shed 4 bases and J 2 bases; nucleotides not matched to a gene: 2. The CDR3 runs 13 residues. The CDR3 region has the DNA TGTGCCAGCAGTTCTAGCGGACCCTACGAGCAGTACTTC. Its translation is CASSSSGPYEQYF.

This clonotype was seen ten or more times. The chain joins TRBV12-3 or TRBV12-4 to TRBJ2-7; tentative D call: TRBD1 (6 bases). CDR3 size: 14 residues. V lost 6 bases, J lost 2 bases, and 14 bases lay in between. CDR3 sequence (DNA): TGTGCCAGCAGGGCGAACACAGGGACCTACGAGCAGTACTTC. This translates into CASRANTGTYEQYF.

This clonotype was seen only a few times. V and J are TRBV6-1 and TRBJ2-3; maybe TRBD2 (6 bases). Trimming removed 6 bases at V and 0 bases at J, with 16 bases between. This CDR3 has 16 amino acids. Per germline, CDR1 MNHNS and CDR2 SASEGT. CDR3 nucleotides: TGTGCCAGCAGCGGCCGAGAAGGGACTAGCACAGATACGCAGTATTTT. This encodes CASSGREGTSTDTQYF.

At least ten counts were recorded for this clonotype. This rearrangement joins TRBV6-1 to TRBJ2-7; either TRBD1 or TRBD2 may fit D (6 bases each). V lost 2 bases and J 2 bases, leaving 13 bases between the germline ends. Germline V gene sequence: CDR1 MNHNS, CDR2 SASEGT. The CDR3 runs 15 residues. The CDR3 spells CASSEKGGPTYEQYF. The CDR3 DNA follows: TGTGCCAGCAGTGAAAAGGGGGGACCTACCTACGAGCAGTACTTC.

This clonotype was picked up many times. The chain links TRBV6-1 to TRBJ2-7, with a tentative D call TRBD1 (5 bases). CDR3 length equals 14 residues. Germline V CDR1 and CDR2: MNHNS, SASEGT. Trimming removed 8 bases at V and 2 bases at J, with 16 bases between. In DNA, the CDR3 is TGTGCCAGCGTGTTATGGCAGGGAACCTACGAGCAGTACTTC. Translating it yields CASVLWQGTYEQYF.

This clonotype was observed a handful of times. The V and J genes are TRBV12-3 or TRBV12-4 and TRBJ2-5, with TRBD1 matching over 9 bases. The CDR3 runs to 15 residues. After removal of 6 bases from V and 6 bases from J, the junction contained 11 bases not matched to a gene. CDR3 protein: CASRKTGQGSQTQYF. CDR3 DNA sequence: TGTGCCAGCAGGAAAACGGGACAGGGATCACAGACCCAGTACTTC.

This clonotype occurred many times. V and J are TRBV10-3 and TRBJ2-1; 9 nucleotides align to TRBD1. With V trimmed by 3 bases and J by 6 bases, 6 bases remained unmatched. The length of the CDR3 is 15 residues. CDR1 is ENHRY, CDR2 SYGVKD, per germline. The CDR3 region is CAISEGDRAGNEQFF. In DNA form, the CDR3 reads TGTGCCATCAGTGAAGGGGACAGGGCGGGCAATGAGCAGTTCTTC.

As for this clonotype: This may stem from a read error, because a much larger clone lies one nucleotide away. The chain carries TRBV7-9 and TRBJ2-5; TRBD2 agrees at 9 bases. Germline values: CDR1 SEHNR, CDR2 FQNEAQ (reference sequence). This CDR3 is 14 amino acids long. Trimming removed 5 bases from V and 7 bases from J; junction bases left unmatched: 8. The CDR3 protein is CASSGLAMGGTQYF. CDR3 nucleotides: TGTGCCAGCAGCGGACTAGCGATGGGAGGGACCCAGTACTTC.

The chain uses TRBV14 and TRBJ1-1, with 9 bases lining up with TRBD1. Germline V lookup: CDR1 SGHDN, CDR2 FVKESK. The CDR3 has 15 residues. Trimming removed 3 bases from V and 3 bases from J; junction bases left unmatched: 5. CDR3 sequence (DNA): TGTGCCAGCAGCCAGTACAGGGGGCTGGACACTGAAGCTTTCTTT. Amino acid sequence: CASSQYRGLDTEAFF.

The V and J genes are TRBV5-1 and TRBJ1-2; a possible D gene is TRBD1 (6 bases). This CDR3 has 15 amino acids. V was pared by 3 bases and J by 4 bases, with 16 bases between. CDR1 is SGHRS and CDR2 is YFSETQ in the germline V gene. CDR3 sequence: CASSSGGGSLYGYTF. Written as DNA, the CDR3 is TGCGCCAGCAGCTCCGGAGGGGGGTCCCTCTATGGCTACACCTTC.

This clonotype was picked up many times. The CDR3 DNA reads TGCAGCGTTCGGTGGACCGGGGAGCTGTTTTTT. Protein: CSVRWTGELFF. The chain joins TRBV29-1 to TRBJ2-2, with D unresolved. V was clipped by 5 bases and J by 5 bases, with 6 bases between them. Germline-derived CDR1 and CDR2 are SQVTM and ANQGSEA. This CDR3 has 11 residues.

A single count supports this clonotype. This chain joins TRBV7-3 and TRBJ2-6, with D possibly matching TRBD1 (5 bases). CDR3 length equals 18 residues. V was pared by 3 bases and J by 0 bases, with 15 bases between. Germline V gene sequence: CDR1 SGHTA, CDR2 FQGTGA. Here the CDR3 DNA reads TGTGCCAGCAGCTTGGGGCCTGTCCTAACCTCTGGGGCCAACGTCCTGACTTTC. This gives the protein CASSLGPVLTSGANVLTF.

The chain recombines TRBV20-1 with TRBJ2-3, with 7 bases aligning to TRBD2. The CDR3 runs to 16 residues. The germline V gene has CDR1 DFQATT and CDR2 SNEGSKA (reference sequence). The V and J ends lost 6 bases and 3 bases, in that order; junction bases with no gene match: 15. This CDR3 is CSATMPSSGVTDTQYF. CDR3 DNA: TGCAGTGCGACGATGCCTTCTAGCGGTGTTACAGATACGCAGTATTTT.

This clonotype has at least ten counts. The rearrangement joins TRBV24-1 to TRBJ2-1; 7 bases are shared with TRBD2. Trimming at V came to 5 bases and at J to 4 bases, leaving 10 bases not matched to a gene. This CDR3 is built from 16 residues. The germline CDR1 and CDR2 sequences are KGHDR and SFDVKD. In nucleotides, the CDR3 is TGTGCCACCAGTGGTCCGGCGGTTAGCGGGTACAATGAGCAGTTCTTC. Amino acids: CATSGPAVSGYNEQFF.

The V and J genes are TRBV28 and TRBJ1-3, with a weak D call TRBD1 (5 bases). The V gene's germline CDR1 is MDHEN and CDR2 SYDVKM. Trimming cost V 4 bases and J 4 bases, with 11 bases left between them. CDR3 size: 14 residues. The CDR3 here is CASSSQGVGNTIYF. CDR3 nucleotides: TGTGCCAGCAGTTCTCAGGGTGTCGGAAACACCATATATTTT.

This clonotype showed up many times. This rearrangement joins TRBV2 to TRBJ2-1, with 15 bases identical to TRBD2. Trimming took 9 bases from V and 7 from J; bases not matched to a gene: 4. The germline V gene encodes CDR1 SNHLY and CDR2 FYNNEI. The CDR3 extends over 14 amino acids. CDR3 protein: CARPGTSGGNEQFF. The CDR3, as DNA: TGTGCCAGACCAGGGACTAGCGGGGGGAATGAGCAGTTCTTC.

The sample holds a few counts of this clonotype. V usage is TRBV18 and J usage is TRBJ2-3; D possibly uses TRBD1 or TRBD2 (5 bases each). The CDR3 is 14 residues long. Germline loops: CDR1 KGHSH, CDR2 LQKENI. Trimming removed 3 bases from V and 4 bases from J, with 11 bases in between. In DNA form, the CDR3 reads TGTGCCAGCTCACCCCTTACGGGGCCAGATACGCAGTATTTT. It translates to CASSPLTGPDTQYF.

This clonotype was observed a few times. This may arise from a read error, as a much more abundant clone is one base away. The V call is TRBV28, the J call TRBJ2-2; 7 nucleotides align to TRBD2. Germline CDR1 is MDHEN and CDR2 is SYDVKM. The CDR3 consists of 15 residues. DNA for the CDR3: TGTGCCAGCACCCTCTCGGGGGGTAGCACCGGGGAGCCGTTTTTT. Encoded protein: CASTLSGGSTGEPFF. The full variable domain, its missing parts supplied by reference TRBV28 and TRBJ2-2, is DVKVTQSSRYLVKRTGEKVFLECVQDMDHENMFWYRQDPGLGLRLIYFSYDVKMKEKGDIPEGYSVSREKKERFSLILESASTNQTSMYLCASTLSGGSTGEPFFGEGSRLTVL.

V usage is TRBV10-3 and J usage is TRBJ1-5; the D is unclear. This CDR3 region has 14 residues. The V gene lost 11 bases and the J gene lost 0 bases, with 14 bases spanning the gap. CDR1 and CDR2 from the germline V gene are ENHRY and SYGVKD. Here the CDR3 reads CAASFDPSNQPQHF. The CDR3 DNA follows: TGTGCCGCCTCTTTTGACCCTAGCAATCAGCCCCAGCATTTT.

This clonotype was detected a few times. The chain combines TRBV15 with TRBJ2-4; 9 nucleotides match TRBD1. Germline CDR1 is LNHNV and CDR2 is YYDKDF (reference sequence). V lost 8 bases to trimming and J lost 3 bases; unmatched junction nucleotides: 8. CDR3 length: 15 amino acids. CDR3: CATSGTGIVKNIQYF. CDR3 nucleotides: TGTGCCACCTCGGGGACAGGGATAGTCAAAAACATTCAGTACTTC.

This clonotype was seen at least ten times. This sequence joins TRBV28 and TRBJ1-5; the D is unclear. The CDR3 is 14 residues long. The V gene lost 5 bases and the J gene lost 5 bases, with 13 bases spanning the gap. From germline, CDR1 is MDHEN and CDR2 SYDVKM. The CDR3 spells CASSVLTGDQPQHF. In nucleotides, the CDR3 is TGTGCCAGCAGTGTGCTGACGGGTGATCAGCCCCAGCATTTT.

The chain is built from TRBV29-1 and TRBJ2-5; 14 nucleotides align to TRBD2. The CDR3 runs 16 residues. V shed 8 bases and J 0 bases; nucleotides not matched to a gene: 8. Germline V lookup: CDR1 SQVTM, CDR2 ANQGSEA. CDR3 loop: CSLGLAGDRYQETQYF. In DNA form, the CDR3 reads TGCAGCCTGGGACTAGCGGGGGACAGGTACCAAGAGACCCAGTACTTC. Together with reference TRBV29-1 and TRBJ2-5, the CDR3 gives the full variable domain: SAVISQKPSRDICQRGTSLTIQCQVDSQVTMMFWYRQQPGQSLTLIATANQGSEATYESGFVIDKFPISRPNLTFSTLTVSNMSPEDSSIYLCSLGLAGDRYQETQYFGPGTRLLVL.

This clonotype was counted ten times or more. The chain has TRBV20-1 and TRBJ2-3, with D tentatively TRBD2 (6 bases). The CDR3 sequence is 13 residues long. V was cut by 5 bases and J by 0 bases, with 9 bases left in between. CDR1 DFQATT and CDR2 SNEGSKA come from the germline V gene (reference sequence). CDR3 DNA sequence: TGCAGTGCTGGGGACTTTAGCACAGATACGCAGTATTTT. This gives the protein CSAGDFSTDTQYF.

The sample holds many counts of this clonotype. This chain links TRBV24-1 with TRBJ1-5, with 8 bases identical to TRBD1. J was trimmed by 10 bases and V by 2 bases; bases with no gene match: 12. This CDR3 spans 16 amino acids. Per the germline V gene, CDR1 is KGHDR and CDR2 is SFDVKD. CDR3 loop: CATSDSGTGPRRPQHF. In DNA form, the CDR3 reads TGTGCCACCAGTGATTCCGGGACAGGCCCCAGGCGTCCCCAGCATTTT.

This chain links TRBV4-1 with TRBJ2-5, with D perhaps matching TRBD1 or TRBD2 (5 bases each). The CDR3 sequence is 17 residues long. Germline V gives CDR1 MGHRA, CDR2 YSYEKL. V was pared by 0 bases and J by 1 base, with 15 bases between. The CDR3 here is CASSQDQRGGGQETQYF. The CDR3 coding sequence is TGCGCCAGCAGCCAAGATCAGAGGGGTGGAGGCCAAGAGACCCAGTACTTC.

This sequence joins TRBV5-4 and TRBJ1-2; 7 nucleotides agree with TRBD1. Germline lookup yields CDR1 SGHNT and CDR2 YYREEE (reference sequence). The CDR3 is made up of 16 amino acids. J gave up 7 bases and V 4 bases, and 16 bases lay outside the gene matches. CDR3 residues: CASSHTGAAFSGGYTF. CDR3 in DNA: TGTGCCAGCAGCCATACAGGGGCCGCCTTTTCTGGTGGCTACACCTTC.

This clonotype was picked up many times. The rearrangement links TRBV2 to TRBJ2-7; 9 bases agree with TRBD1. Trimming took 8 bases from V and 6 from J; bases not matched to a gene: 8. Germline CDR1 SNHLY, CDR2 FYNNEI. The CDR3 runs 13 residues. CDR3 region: CASGLQGAGEQYF. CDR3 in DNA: TGTGCCAGCGGACTACAGGGGGCTGGCGAGCAGTACTTC.

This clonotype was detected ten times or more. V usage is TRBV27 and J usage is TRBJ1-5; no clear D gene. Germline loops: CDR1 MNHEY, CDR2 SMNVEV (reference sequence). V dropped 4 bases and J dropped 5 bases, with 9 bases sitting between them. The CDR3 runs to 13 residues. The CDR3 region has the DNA TGTGCCAGCAGTTGGGGAATTGATCAGCCCCAGCATTTT. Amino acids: CASSWGIDQPQHF.

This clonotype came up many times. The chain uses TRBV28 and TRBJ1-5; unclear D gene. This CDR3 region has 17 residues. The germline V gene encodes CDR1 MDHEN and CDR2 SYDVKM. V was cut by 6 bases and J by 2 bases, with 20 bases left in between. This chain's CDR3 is CASSPSVALIRNQPQHF. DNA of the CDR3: TGTGCCAGCAGCCCCAGCGTAGCGCTAATCCGCAATCAGCCCCAGCATTTT.